This TCR beta chain came from a study of circulating and synovial CD4+ cells in juvenile arthritis. Findings and limits, study-wide: Diversity here was lower than in bulk blood CD4 cells. These blood cells shared more CDR3 sequences with synovium than bulk blood. The pathogenic-like versus bulk T cell difference escaped Vbeta family analysis.

Worth noting for this clone: Its cognate antigen is unknown.

CDR1 is SQVTM, CDR2 ANQGSEA, per germline. This CDR3 is 12 amino acids long. The ends were cut back, 1 base at V and 6 bases at J, with 9 bases in the middle. TCRdb keeps only in-frame clones here, not all; method: immunoSEQ multiplex PCR. Of some 35,000 clones in the sample, roughly 96% were seen once. The gene calls are TRBV29-1 and TRBJ1-2; D ambiguous. The TCR sequence derives from a human donor with juvenile idiopathic arthritis. The sample taken for sequencing was CD4+ T cells from blood. CDR3 nucleotide sequence: TGCAGCGTTGAAGTAGGCGAGGATGGCTACACCTTC. Its translation: CSVEVGEDGYTF.